The 17 T cell receptor beta chains below were found in one sample sequenced in a study of cytotoxic CD8 clonotypes in ibrutinib-treated CLL. The assay was immunoSEQ multiplex PCR, and TCRdb's table has in-frame clones only and misses some. The sample shows about 89,000 clones, roughly 80% of them seen only once. Sequences were derived from PBMCs, sampled after 12 months of ibrutinib treatment. The receptor source for this set is a human donor with chronic lymphocytic leukemia.

The rearrangement joins TRBV27 to TRBJ2-1; D ambiguous. V was cut by 5 bases and J by 5 bases, with 4 bases left in between. CDR1 MNHEY and CDR2 SMNVEV come from the germline V gene (reference sequence). The CDR3 has 11 residues. The CDR3: CASSLNNEQFF. In DNA, the CDR3 is TGTGCCAGCAGTCTAAACAATGAGCAGTTCTTC.

This clone was seen more than once but under ten times. The chain uses TRBV7-9 and TRBJ1-1; D unclear. This CDR3 has 13 residues. Trimming stripped 1 base from V and 0 bases from J, with 3 bases between. Per the germline V gene, CDR1 is SEHNR and CDR2 is FQNEAQ (reference sequence). CDR3 protein: CASSLDVNTEAFF. CDR3 in DNA: TGTGCCAGCAGCTTAGATGTGAACACTGAAGCTTTCTTT.

The rearrangement joins TRBV29-1 to TRBJ1-2; a weak D match, TRBD1 (5 bases). This CDR3 spans 13 amino acids. Germline lookup yields CDR1 SQVTM and CDR2 ANQGSEA. Trimming removed 3 bases from V and 1 base from J, with 9 bases in between. The CDR3 is CSVETELNYGYTF. CDR3 bases: TGCAGCGTTGAGACAGAACTTAACTATGGCTACACCTTC.

The chain joins TRBV5-1 to TRBJ2-5; TRBD1 or TRBD2 may be the D gene (5 bases each). The germline CDR1 and CDR2 sequences are SGHRS and YFSETQ. This CDR3 is built from 15 residues. Trimming shortened V by 5 bases and J by 3 bases, and 17 bases separated the two germline ends. Here the CDR3 DNA reads TGCGCCAGCAGGTCGGAACCGGGACGGAAAGAGACCCAGTACTTC. It encodes CASRSEPGRKETQYF.

This clone has just one count. This chain connects TRBV14 to TRBJ1-1, with D unclear. Per germline, CDR1 SGHDN and CDR2 FVKESK. The CDR3 extends over 12 amino acids. Trimming took off 3 bases at V and 7 bases at J, with 9 bases between the two ends. The CDR3 DNA sequence: TGTGCCAGCAGCCACTCCAGCTATGAAGCTTTCTTT. This translates into CASSHSSYEAFF. The full variable domain, completed using reference TRBV14 and TRBJ1-1, is EAGVTQFPSHSVIEKGQTVTLRCDPISGHDNLYWYRRVMGKEIKFLLHFVKESKQDESGMPNNRFLAERTGGTYSTLKVQPAELEDSGVYFCASSHSSYEAFFGQGTRLTVV.

The rearrangement uses TRBV6-1 and TRBJ1-4, with D perhaps TRBD1 (6 bases). V dropped 2 bases and J dropped 7 bases, with 14 bases sitting between them. This CDR3 has 15 residues. Germline assignment: CDR1 MNHNS and CDR2 SASEGT. The CDR3 reads CASSEIGGRIEKLFF. CDR3 coding DNA: TGTGCCAGCAGTGAAATTGGGGGGCGGATTGAAAAACTGTTTTTT.

The rearrangement uses TRBV28 and TRBJ1-5; TRBD1 aligns across 10 bases. This CDR3 comprises 16 residues. With 8 bases clipped from V and 6 bases from J, the junction kept 13 bases outside the gene matches. Germline assignment: CDR1 MDHEN and CDR2 SYDVKM. The CDR3 reads CASGLIGQGEAQPQHF. DNA for the CDR3: TGTGCCAGCGGCCTGATTGGACAGGGGGAAGCTCAGCCCCAGCATTTT. Full variable domain (remainder filled in from reference TRBV28 and TRBJ1-5): DVKVTQSSRYLVKRTGEKVFLECVQDMDHENMFWYRQDPGLGLRLIYFSYDVKMKEKGDIPEGYSVSREKKERFSLILESASTNQTSMYLCASGLIGQGEAQPQHFGDGTRLSIL.

The chain couples TRBV5-8 to TRBJ1-1, with 7 bases identical to TRBD1. The CDR3 sequence is 12 residues long. The germline V gene encodes CDR1 SGHTS and CDR2 YDEGEE. J gave up 6 bases and V 2 bases, and 1 base lay outside the gene matches. The CDR3 spells CASSFRGAEAFF. CDR3 nucleotides: TGTGCCAGCAGCTTCAGGGGGGCTGAAGCTTTCTTT.

This clone came up a few times. The chain employs TRBV4-2 and TRBJ1-6; no clear D gene. Trimming left V 0 bases short and J 12 bases short, with 12 bases between. CDR3 length: 14 amino acids. The V gene's germline CDR1 is LGHNA and CDR2 YNFKEQ. The CDR3 protein is CASSQDRSKGPLHF. The CDR3 region has the DNA TGTGCCAGCAGCCAAGATCGAAGTAAGGGACCCCTCCACTTT.

This chain uses TRBV4-2 with TRBJ2-3; 9 bases map to TRBD2. The CDR3 is 20 amino acids. Germline assignment: CDR1 LGHNA and CDR2 YNFKEQ. V was pared by 0 bases and J by 0 bases, with 13 bases of the junction left unmatched. CDR3 nucleotides: TGTGCCAGCAGCCAAGATTTCGGGTCTAGCGGGGAATCTAGCACAGATACGCAGTATTTT. Translation gives CASSQDFGSSGESSTDTQYF.

The rearrangement joins TRBV9 to TRBJ2-5, with 8 bases aligning to TRBD2. Germline V CDR1 and CDR2: SGDLS, YYNGEE. This CDR3 region has 15 residues. With 2 bases clipped from V and 0 bases from J, the junction kept 3 bases outside the gene matches. DNA of the CDR3: TGTGCCAGCAGCGTGTTTAGCGGGGACCAAGAGACCCAGTACTTC. This gives the protein CASSVFSGDQETQYF.

The V call is TRBV14, the J call TRBJ2-3; D not certain. The V and J ends lost 4 bases and 4 bases respectively, with 9 bases between them. CDR3 length equals 13 residues. Germline values: CDR1 SGHDN, CDR2 FVKESK. The CDR3 spells CASSRTLADTQYF. The CDR3, as DNA: TGTGCCAGCAGCCGCACACTGGCAGATACGCAGTATTTT.

J is TRBJ2-5 and V is TRBV5-1; D possibly corresponds to TRBD2 (6 bases). The CDR3 is 13 residues long. The ends were cut back, 1 base at V and 5 bases at J, with 9 bases in the middle. Germline V gene lookup returns CDR1 SGHRS and CDR2 YFSETQ. CDR3 amino acids: CASSLRGLETQYF. In nucleotides, the CDR3 is TGCGCCAGCAGCTTGCGGGGGTTGGAGACCCAGTACTTC.

This clone was counted a single time. The chain joins TRBV6-1 to TRBJ1-2; TRBD1 is a possible D gene (5 bases). This CDR3 contains 13 residues. The germline CDR1 and CDR2 sequences are MNHNS and SASEGT. V dropped 4 bases and J dropped 5 bases, with 11 bases sitting between them. The CDR3 spells CASSVSGEYGYTF. CDR3 in DNA: TGTGCCAGCAGTGTTTCGGGGGAGTATGGCTACACCTTC.

The count of this clone is one. The chain links TRBV27 to TRBJ1-5, with a possible D match to TRBD1 (5 bases). Trimming removed 4 bases at V and 5 bases at J, with 15 bases between. The CDR3 consists of 15 residues. Germline loops: CDR1 MNHEY, CDR2 SMNVEV (reference sequence). CDR3 loop: CASSSGEAPDQPQHF. CDR3 sequence (DNA): TGTGCCAGCAGTTCGGGGGAGGCTCCTGATCAGCCCCAGCATTTT.

In nucleotides, the CDR3 is TGTGCCAGCCGGGACCCAGGCTACGAGCAGTACTTC. This codes for CASRDPGYEQYF. The V gene is TRBV2, the J gene TRBJ2-7, with D perhaps matching TRBD1 or TRBD2 (5 bases each). The CDR3 covers 12 residues. V dropped 8 bases and J dropped 3 bases, with 11 bases sitting between them. Germline V CDR1 and CDR2: SNHLY, FYNNEI. The complete variable domain, with remaining parts taken from reference TRBV2 and TRBJ2-7, reads EPEVTQTPSHQVTQMGQEVILRCVPISNHLYFYWYRQILGQKVEFLVSFYNNEISEKSEIFDDQFSVERPDGSNFTLKIRSTKLEDSAMYFCASRDPGYEQYFGPGTRLTVT.

This clone was picked up one time. The gene calls are TRBV18 and TRBJ2-2; 8 bases are a match to TRBD1. The CDR3 spans 17 residues. Unmatched junction bases numbered 3, after V lost 0 bases and J lost 0 bases. Germline CDR1 and CDR2: KGHSH and LQKENI. CDR3 bases: TGTGCCAGCTCACCACCGCAGGGGGCCACGAACACCGGGGAGCTGTTTTTT. This codes for CASSPPQGATNTGELFF.